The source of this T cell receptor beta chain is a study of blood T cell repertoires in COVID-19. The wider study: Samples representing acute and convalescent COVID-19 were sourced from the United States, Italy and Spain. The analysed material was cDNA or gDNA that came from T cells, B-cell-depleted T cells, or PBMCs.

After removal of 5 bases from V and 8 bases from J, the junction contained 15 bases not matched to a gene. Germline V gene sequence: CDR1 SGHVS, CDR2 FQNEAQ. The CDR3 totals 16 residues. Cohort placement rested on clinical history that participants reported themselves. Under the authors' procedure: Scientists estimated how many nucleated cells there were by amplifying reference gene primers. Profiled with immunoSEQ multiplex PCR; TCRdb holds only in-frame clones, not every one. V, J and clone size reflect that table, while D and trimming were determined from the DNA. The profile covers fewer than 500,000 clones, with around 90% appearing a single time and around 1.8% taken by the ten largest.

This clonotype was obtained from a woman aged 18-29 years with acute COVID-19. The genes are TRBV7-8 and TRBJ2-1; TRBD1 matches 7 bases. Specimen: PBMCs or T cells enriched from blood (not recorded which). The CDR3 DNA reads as TGTGCCAGCAGCCTGAAGAGGGACAGCCGAGGGGATGAGCAGTTCTTC. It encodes CASSLKRDSRGDEQFF.